This entry lists 16 T cell receptor beta chains sequenced from one sample in a study of T cells in Graves' hyperthyroidism and ophthalmopathy. Amplification targeted TCR beta CDR3 regions from RNA transcripts. The HTBI set primed first-round TCR CDR3 RT-PCR. TCRdb reprocessed the multiplex PCR reads with MiXCR, giving one entry per CDR3 protein. The sample carries 300,000 to 350,000 distinct CDR3 sequences, roughly a fifth recorded once. Sample: blood. These receptors came from a woman in her forties or fifties with Graves' hyperthyroidism.

This clonotype was counted many times. The gene calls are TRBV28 and TRBJ2-4, with D possibly TRBD1 on 6 matching bases. This CDR3 is 18 amino acids long. V lost 10 bases, J lost 2 bases, and 27 bases lay in between. Germline CDR1 and CDR2: MDHEN and SYDVKM. CDR3 sequence reads: CATLNNLGQTGTKNIQYF. The CDR3 coding sequence is TGTGCCACTTTAAACAACCTCGGACAGACAGGAACCAAAAACATTCAGTACTTC.

V gene TRBV5-1 combines with J gene TRBJ2-6, with D hard to call. This CDR3 has 16 residues. Germline values: CDR1 SGHRS, CDR2 YFSETQ. Trimming stripped 1 base from V and 0 bases from J, with 8 bases between. The CDR3 DNA reads TGCGCCAGCAGCTTGAGTCAGATCTCTGGGGCCAACGTCCTGACTTTC. Translating it yields CASSLSQISGANVLTF.

V gene TRBV7-9 combines with J gene TRBJ1-2; D is ambiguous. The CDR3 has 12 residues. The V and J ends lost 1 base and 3 bases respectively, with 3 bases between them. CDR1 is SEHNR, CDR2 FQNEAQ, per germline (reference sequence). The CDR3 coding sequence is TGTGCCAGCAGCTTAGTCGACTATGGCTACACCTTC. Residues: CASSLVDYGYTF.

The chain joins TRBV2 to TRBJ2-2; 9 bases align to TRBD1. This CDR3 is 13 amino acids long. The V and J ends lost 5 bases and 6 bases, in that order; junction bases with no gene match: 1. The V gene's germline CDR1 is SNHLY and CDR2 FYNNEI. The CDR3 loop reads CASSRTGAGELFF. CDR3 sequence (DNA): TGTGCCAGCAGTCGGACAGGGGCCGGGGAGCTGTTTTTT.

This clonotype was observed once. The chain recombines TRBV2 with TRBJ2-2; D call uncertain. The CDR3 runs 13 residues. Trimming took 1 base from V and 7 from J, leaving 7 bases between them. Germline V lookup: CDR1 SNHLY, CDR2 FYNNEI. The CDR3 sequence: CASSEGANGELFF. The CDR3 coding sequence is TGTGCCAGCAGTGAAGGGGCGAACGGGGAGCTGTTTTTT.

The table lists this clonotype with many counts. The V gene is TRBV2, the J gene TRBJ2-5, with 7 bases matching TRBD1. Germline CDR1 SNHLY, CDR2 FYNNEI. This CDR3 has 14 amino acids. J lost 2 bases, V lost 10 bases, and 10 bases had no gene match. CDR3 amino acids: CATIQGERQETQYF. The CDR3 DNA follows: TGTGCCACCATCCAGGGGGAGAGGCAAGAGACCCAGTACTTC.

The rearrangement uses TRBV6-2 or TRBV6-3 and TRBJ2-3, with a weak D call TRBD1 (5 bases). This CDR3 region has 15 residues. The germline V gene has CDR1 MNHEY and CDR2 SVGEGT. Trimming shortened V by 2 bases and J by 0 bases, and 9 bases separated the two germline ends. The CDR3 protein is CASSYRGTSTDTQYF. CDR3 DNA sequence: TGTGCCAGCAGTTACAGGGGTACCAGCACAGATACGCAGTATTTT.

This clonotype has a count of ten or more. This chain joins TRBV6-1 and TRBJ2-5; TRBD2 is a possible D gene (6 bases). This CDR3 has 13 residues. Trimming cost V 7 bases and J 2 bases, with 11 bases left between them. CDR1 is MNHNS, CDR2 SASEGT, per germline. DNA for the CDR3: TGTGCCAGCACATTCGGGGGTCAAGAGACCCAGTACTTC. Translating gives CASTFGGQETQYF.

This clonotype came up many times. This chain links TRBV28 with TRBJ2-7, with D perhaps TRBD1 or TRBD2 (5 bases each). There are 13 residues in the CDR3. The germline V gene encodes CDR1 MDHEN and CDR2 SYDVKM. V lost 6 bases to trimming and J lost 3 bases, with 12 bases between them. The CDR3 loop is CASSPGRGYEQYF. For the CDR3, the DNA is TGTGCCAGCAGCCCGGGGCGTGGCTACGAGCAGTACTTC.

J is TRBJ2-2 and V is TRBV19; no firm D call. CDR1 and CDR2 from the germline V gene are LNHDA and SQIVND (reference sequence). This CDR3 region has 15 residues. The V and J ends lost 7 bases and 0 bases respectively, with 12 bases between them. CDR3 loop: CASTIGNSNTGELFF. CDR3 sequence (DNA): TGTGCCAGTACCATAGGGAACTCGAACACCGGGGAGCTGTTTTTT.

The chain is built from TRBV5-5 and TRBJ2-1, with 10 bases that match TRBD2. Germline CDR1 is SGHKS and CDR2 is YYEKEE (reference sequence). The CDR3 consists of 16 residues. The V segment lost 5 bases and the J segment 5 bases; nucleotides outside the gene matches: 10. The CDR3 loop reads CASSQTSGWTHNEQFF. For the CDR3, the DNA is TGTGCCAGCAGTCAGACTAGCGGGTGGACACACAATGAGCAGTTCTTC.

The chain is built from TRBV7-9 and TRBJ2-4, with D unresolved. V lost 1 base, J lost 6 bases, and 10 bases lay in between. Germline CDR1 is SEHNR and CDR2 is FQNEAQ (reference sequence). This CDR3 spans 14 amino acids. CDR3 region: CASSLVGLGNIQYF. The CDR3 coding sequence is TGTGCCAGCAGCTTAGTGGGCCTGGGAAACATTCAGTACTTC.

This clonotype was counted only a few times. The genes are TRBV19 and TRBJ2-1; D is undetermined. V was cut by 7 bases and J by 5 bases, with 18 bases left in between. The CDR3 has 15 amino acids. Germline V gives CDR1 LNHDA, CDR2 SQIVND (reference sequence). The CDR3 DNA reads TGTGCCAGTACCCCTCAGGCTAGTATAGACAATGAGCAGTTCTTC. Its protein product is CASTPQASIDNEQFF.

Only a few counts were recorded for this clonotype. This chain connects TRBV9 to TRBJ2-2; the D is unclear. Germline V gene lookup returns CDR1 SGDLS and CDR2 YYNGEE. This CDR3 spans 12 amino acids. V was clipped by 5 bases and J by 5 bases, with 7 bases between them. The CDR3 DNA reads TGTGCCAGCAGGGCGGAGACCGGGGAGCTGTTTTTT. It encodes CASRAETGELFF.

This clonotype showed up many times. The chain joins TRBV5-5 to TRBJ2-3; D gene ambiguous. Germline CDR1 reads SGHKS; CDR2 reads YYEKEE (reference sequence). Trimming removed 0 bases at V and 2 bases at J, with 7 bases between. The CDR3 sequence is 14 residues long. CDR3 bases: TGTGCCAGCAGCTTGGGCAGGCTCACAGATACGCAGTATTTT. Its translation is CASSLGRLTDTQYF.

CDR3 coding DNA: TGTGCCAGCAGCTTACTCGTCGGGGCTCATTACGAGCAGTACTTC. Protein sequence: CASSLLVGAHYEQYF. The V and J genes are TRBV7-9 and TRBJ2-7; D assignment may be TRBD1 or TRBD2 (5 bases each). CDR3 length equals 15 residues. Trimming shortened V by 2 bases and J by 4 bases, and 15 bases separated the two germline ends. Germline values: CDR1 SEHNR, CDR2 FQNEAQ (reference sequence).